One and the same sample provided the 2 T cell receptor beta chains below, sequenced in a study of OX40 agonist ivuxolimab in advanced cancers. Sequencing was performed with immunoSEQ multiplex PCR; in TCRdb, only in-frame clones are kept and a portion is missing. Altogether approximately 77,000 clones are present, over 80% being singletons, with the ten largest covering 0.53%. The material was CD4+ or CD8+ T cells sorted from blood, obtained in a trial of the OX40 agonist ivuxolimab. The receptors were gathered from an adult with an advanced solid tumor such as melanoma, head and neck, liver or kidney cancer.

The CDR3 sequence: CASNPRRGDTEAFF. CDR3 sequence (DNA): TGTGCCAGCAATCCCCGTAGGGGGGACACTGAAGCTTTCTTT. The chain joins TRBV11-3 to TRBJ1-1; weak D call: TRBD1 (6 bases). Germline loops: CDR1 SGHNT, CDR2 YENEEA. The length of the CDR3 is 14 residues. The ends were cut back, 7 bases at V and 3 bases at J, with 15 bases in the middle.

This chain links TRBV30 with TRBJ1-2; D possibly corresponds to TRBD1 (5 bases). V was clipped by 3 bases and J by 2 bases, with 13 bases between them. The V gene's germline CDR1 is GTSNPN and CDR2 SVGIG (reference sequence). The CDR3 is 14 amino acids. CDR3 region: CAWRSSGGNYGYTF. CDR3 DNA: TGTGCCTGGAGAAGTTCCGGGGGAAACTATGGCTACACCTTC.